These T cell receptor beta chains were read from a single sample in a study of technical replicates of blood from a handful of donors. The assay was immunoSEQ multiplex PCR, and TCRdb's table has in-frame clones only and misses some. The table has under 95,000 clones, 90% to 95% seen once. The sample was T cells isolated from PBMCs. These receptors were taken from a human donor in good health. Each CDR3 is given with its conserved first and last residue. D genes are given only for firm matches. Size values are once, few and many counts, or a class for expanded clones, and some rows have none.

abundance: .; d_gene: .; v_gene: TRBV2; j_gene: TRBJ1-4; CDR3nt: TGTGCCACCACACGAACTCAGACAGTTGCCGCTGAAAAACTGTTTTTT; CDR3aa: CATTRTQTVAAEKLFF
abundance: .; d_gene: TRBD1; v_gene: TRBV5-1; j_gene: TRBJ2-1; CDR3nt: TGCGCCAGCAGCCCCGGACAGGGATCCCCCTACAATGAGCAGTTCTTC; CDR3aa: CASSPGQGSPYNEQFF
abundance: .; d_gene: TRBD2; v_gene: TRBV18; j_gene: TRBJ2-7; CDR3nt: TGTGCCAGCTCACCGCCGAGTGGGGGGGGTCTGGTTTACGAGCAGTACTTC; CDR3aa: CASSPPSGGGLVYEQYF
abundance: .; d_gene: .; v_gene: TRBV7-2; j_gene: TRBJ1-6; CDR3nt: TGTGCCAGCAGCTCCGATAATTCACCCCTCCACTTT; CDR3aa: CASSSDNSPLHF
abundance: .; d_gene: .; v_gene: TRBV7-9; j_gene: TRBJ1-2; CDR3nt: TGTGCCAGCAGCCCACATAACTATGGCTACACCTTC; CDR3aa: CASSPHNYGYTF
abundance: .; d_gene: TRBD2; v_gene: TRBV9; j_gene: TRBJ2-5; CDR3nt: TGTGCCAGCAGCGCCTGGACTAGCGGGGGCGGAGAGACCCAGTACTTC; CDR3aa: CASSAWTSGGGETQYF
abundance: .; d_gene: .; v_gene: TRBV7-9; j_gene: TRBJ1-1; CDR3nt: TGTGCCACCCAAAACATGAACACTGAAGCTTTCTTT; CDR3aa: CATQNMNTEAFF
abundance: .; d_gene: TRBD2; v_gene: TRBV27; j_gene: TRBJ2-7; CDR3nt: TGTGCCAGCAGTTCCAATCCCTTAGCGGGAGGCTCCTACGAGCAGTACTTC; CDR3aa: CASSSNPLAGGSYEQYF
abundance: .; d_gene: TRBD1; v_gene: TRBV5-1; j_gene: TRBJ2-1; CDR3nt: TGCGCCAGCAGCCGACAGGGGATGCACAATGAGCAGTTCTTC; CDR3aa: CASSRQGMHNEQFF
abundance: once; d_gene: TRBD1; v_gene: TRBV6-1; j_gene: TRBJ2-7; CDR3nt: TGTGCCAGCACTGGGGGGACAGGGGGTTACGAGCAGTACTTC; CDR3aa: CASTGGTGGYEQYF
abundance: once; d_gene: .; v_gene: TRBV15; j_gene: TRBJ1-2; CDR3nt: TGTGCCACCAGCAGAGAGGGCCGCGGGGGCTACACCTTC; CDR3aa: CATSREGRGGYTF
abundance: .; d_gene: TRBD2; v_gene: TRBV6-6; j_gene: TRBJ2-3; CDR3nt: TGTGCCAGCAGCCCTAAGCGGGGGGGCCGTACAGATACGCAGTATTTT; CDR3aa: CASSPKRGGRTDTQYF
abundance: .; d_gene: .; v_gene: TRBV18; j_gene: TRBJ1-4; CDR3nt: TGTGCCAGCTCACCGAGGGAGCATAATGAAAAACTGTTTTTT; CDR3aa: CASSPREHNEKLFF
abundance: .; d_gene: TRBD1; v_gene: TRBV27; j_gene: TRBJ2-7; CDR3nt: TGTGCCAGCAGTTTATCGTCGGGACAGCCCTACGAGCAGTACTTC; CDR3aa: CASSLSSGQPYEQYF
abundance: .; d_gene: TRBD2; v_gene: TRBV27; j_gene: TRBJ2-1; CDR3nt: TGTGCCAGCAGTTTGCGGGAGAGCAATGAGCAGTTCTTC; CDR3aa: CASSLRESNEQFF
abundance: .; d_gene: .; v_gene: TRBV28; j_gene: TRBJ1-3; CDR3nt: TGTGCCAGCAGTGAGGGAAGGCAGAACACCATATATTTT; CDR3aa: CASSEGRQNTIYF
abundance: .; d_gene: TRBD1; v_gene: TRBV6-1; j_gene: TRBJ2-7; CDR3nt: TGTGCCAGCAGTAGGGACAGGTGGTACGAGCAGTACTTC; CDR3aa: CASSRDRWYEQYF
abundance: .; d_gene: TRBD1; v_gene: TRBV7-9; j_gene: TRBJ1-2; CDR3nt: TGTGCCAGCAGCTTAGGAAGAGGGGGCGGTAATGGCTACACCTTC; CDR3aa: CASSLGRGGGNGYTF
abundance: .; d_gene: TRBD1; v_gene: TRBV29-1; j_gene: TRBJ2-5; CDR3nt: TGCAGCGTGGAACCGGGACAGGGGACAGGGGAGACCCAGTACTTC; CDR3aa: CSVEPGQGTGETQYF